Below, 29 T cell receptor beta chains from the same sample are listed, as sequenced in a study of control samples from healthy donors and cancer patients. This table comes from immunoSEQ multiplex PCR, and its TCRdb copy is limited to in-frame clones, with some not included. Among approximately 52,000 clones listed, approximately 88% were seen once. The sequenced material came from blood. Every receptor here comes from a man aged 50 to 59 in good health.

The chain employs TRBV7-9 and TRBJ1-5, with TRBD1 identical over 9 bases. V lost 4 bases, J lost 6 bases, and 4 bases stayed unmatched. Germline CDR1 and CDR2: SEHNR and FQNEAQ (reference sequence). The CDR3 has 14 residues. The DNA of the CDR3 is TGTGCCAGCAGCTCTGGGACAGGGTTTCAGCCCCAGCATTTT. It is translated as CASSSGTGFQPQHF.

This clone came up a few times. The gene calls are TRBV5-1 and TRBJ2-3, with D possibly being TRBD2 (7 bases). V lost 0 bases and J lost 0, with 11 bases in between. Germline CDR1 and CDR2: SGHRS and YFSETQ. The CDR3 has 16 amino acids. This CDR3 is CASSLAGGRSTDTQYF. The CDR3 nucleotides read TGCGCCAGCAGCTTGGCGGGGGGCAGGAGCACAGATACGCAGTATTTT.

The rearrangement links TRBV7-3 to TRBJ2-2, with D possibly matching TRBD1 (6 bases). CDR1 is SGHTA, CDR2 FQGTGA, per germline. The ends were cut back, 5 bases at V and 3 bases at J, with 10 bases in the middle. This CDR3 is 14 amino acids long. DNA of the CDR3: TGTGCCAGCAGCACCGGACAGCACACCGGGGAGCTGTTTTTT. Amino acid sequence: CASSTGQHTGELFF.

The chain couples TRBV19 to TRBJ1-2, with TRBD1 as a possible D gene (5 bases). Trimming removed 7 bases at V and 4 bases at J, with 19 bases between. The CDR3 contains 15 residues. Germline V lookup: CDR1 LNHDA, CDR2 SQIVND (reference sequence). The CDR3, as DNA: TGTGCCAGTACCGAGAGAGGGGCAGGGCCCTATGGCTACACCTTC. This sequence encodes CASTERGAGPYGYTF.

The chain couples TRBV14 to TRBJ1-1; D unresolved. The CDR3 extends over 14 amino acids. The germline V and J ends were trimmed by 3 bases and 9 bases, with 17 bases remaining between them. Per germline, CDR1 SGHDN and CDR2 FVKESK. Here the CDR3 DNA reads TGTGCCAGCAGCCAGAGCACAGTAGCTACCAAAGCTTTCTTT. Its protein product is CASSQSTVATKAFF.

The chain carries TRBV6-6 and TRBJ2-2; D is unresolved. Trimming cost V 0 bases and J 6 bases, with 11 bases left between them. Germline values: CDR1 MNHNY, CDR2 SVGAGI (reference sequence). The CDR3 is 15 amino acids. CDR3 loop: CASSYSSMDAGELFF. As DNA, the CDR3 is TGTGCCAGCAGTTACTCCTCAATGGATGCCGGGGAGCTGTTTTTT.

This clone was counted a single time. Here the CDR3 DNA reads TGTGCCAGCAGGAATCCAGGGATATCTAATGAAAAACTGTTTTTT. Translating it yields CASRNPGISNEKLFF. The genes are TRBV28 and TRBJ1-4, with D perhaps matching TRBD1 (5 bases). The CDR3 is 15 amino acids. The V end lost 6 bases, the J end lost 3 bases, and 14 bases lay between the germline ends. Germline-derived CDR1 and CDR2 are MDHEN and SYDVKM.

This clone was seen just once. This chain connects TRBV6-5 to TRBJ2-2; 7 positions agree with TRBD2. V lost 7 bases and J lost 0; bases outside the gene matches: 5. CDR1 and CDR2 from the germline V gene are MNHEY and SVGAGI. The CDR3 length is 15 residues. The CDR3 reads CASTRGDANTGELFF. The CDR3 DNA is TGTGCCAGCACTCGGGGGGACGCGAACACCGGGGAGCTGTTTTTT.

The V call is TRBV5-1, the J call TRBJ1-1; D is unclear. This CDR3 is built from 16 residues. In germline, CDR1 is SGHRS, CDR2 YFSETQ. V lost 3 bases, J lost 0 bases, and 15 bases lay in between. CDR3: CASSSRPEGLNTEAFF. For the CDR3, the DNA is TGCGCCAGCAGCTCCCGCCCGGAGGGATTGAACACTGAAGCTTTCTTT.

This chain joins TRBV18 and TRBJ2-7; D remains ambiguous. Germline values: CDR1 KGHSH, CDR2 LQKENI. V was pared by 4 bases and J by 4 bases, with 11 bases between. The CDR3 is 13 residues long. The DNA of the CDR3 is TGTGCCAGCTCACAAGTGGATCTATACGAGCAGTACTTC. Its translation: CASSQVDLYEQYF.

The V call is TRBV6-6, the J call TRBJ1-2; 8 nucleotides match TRBD1. V gave up 4 bases and J gave up 4 bases; unmatched junction bases: 8. Per germline, CDR1 MNHNY and CDR2 SVGAGI (reference sequence). This CDR3 region has 15 residues. CDR3 sequence reads: CASSSPGTGTYGYTF. The CDR3 nucleotides are TGTGCCAGCAGTTCCCCAGGGACAGGAACCTATGGCTACACCTTC.

The J gene is TRBJ1-1, the V gene TRBV12-3 or TRBV12-4; TRBD1 agrees at 7 bases. The CDR3 is 12 amino acids. V shed 3 bases and J 7 bases; nucleotides not matched to a gene: 2. In DNA form, the CDR3 reads TGTGCCAGCAGTTTTAACAGGGGTGAAGCTTTCTTT. Translation gives CASSFNRGEAFF.

The chain employs TRBV24-1 and TRBJ1-5; perhaps TRBD1 as D (6 bases). CDR3 size: 16 residues. Looked up from germline, CDR1 is KGHDR and CDR2 is SFDVKD. Trimming removed 3 bases from V and 7 bases from J, with 18 bases in between. CDR3 in amino acids: CATSDPATGLEQPQHF. The CDR3 coding sequence is TGTGCCACCAGTGATCCAGCCACAGGGCTGGAGCAGCCCCAGCATTTT.

This clone was seen only once. This chain connects TRBV27 to TRBJ1-1; D not certain. Trimming pared 3 bases from V and 7 bases from J, leaving 15 bases between. CDR1 and CDR2 (germline): MNHEY, SMNVEV (reference sequence). This CDR3 has 14 residues. The CDR3 protein is CASSFGGRTVEAFF. The CDR3 DNA reads as TGTGCCAGCAGTTTCGGAGGGAGGACGGTTGAAGCTTTCTTT.

The chain is built from TRBV29-1 and TRBJ2-1, with no clear D. With 8 bases removed from V and 4 bases from J, the gap between germline ends came to 9 bases. Germline V gene lookup returns CDR1 SQVTM and CDR2 ANQGSEA. This CDR3 is built from 11 residues. In nucleotides, the CDR3 is TGCAGCTCAACACGTTACAATGAGCAGTTCTTC. Translated, it gives CSSTRYNEQFF.

The chain has TRBV4-1 and TRBJ2-1; D is uncertain. Germline values: CDR1 MGHRA, CDR2 YSYEKL. There are 13 residues in the CDR3. Trimming stripped 1 base from V and 5 bases from J, with 6 bases between. CDR3: CASSQGTNNEQFF. The CDR3 nucleotides are TGCGCCAGCAGCCAAGGTACCAACAATGAGCAGTTCTTC.

CDR3 sequence: CASSSKDPVYGGKLFF. The CDR3, as DNA: TGTGCCAGCAGCTCCAAAGACCCAGTCTACGGGGGAAAACTGTTTTTT. The rearrangement uses TRBV11-2 and TRBJ1-4; D is possibly TRBD1 (5 bases). V dropped 4 bases and J dropped 10 bases, with 22 bases sitting between them. The V gene's germline CDR1 is SGHAT and CDR2 FQNNGV. This CDR3 region has 16 residues.

The genes are TRBV30 and TRBJ1-4, with D maybe TRBD1 (5 bases). The V gene's germline CDR1 is GTSNPN and CDR2 SVGIG (reference sequence). V gave up 2 bases and J gave up 4 bases, with 11 bases separating them. This CDR3 is built from 14 residues. CDR3: CAWSPGLLNEKLFF. The CDR3 bases are TGTGCCTGGAGTCCGGGACTGCTTAATGAAAAACTGTTTTTT.

The V call is TRBV21-1, the J call TRBJ2-1; the DNA was not used to check the table's D call, TRBD2. TRBV21-1 is a pseudogene. The CDR3 runs 14 residues. CDR3 protein: CASSKAGLLDEQFF. In DNA, the CDR3 is TGTGCCAGCAGCAAAGCGGGACTTCTGGATGAGCAGTTCTTC.

This clone appeared once. The rearrangement joins TRBV19 to TRBJ2-2, with D perhaps matching TRBD2 (6 bases). The CDR3 has 13 residues. The V and J ends lost 6 bases and 7 bases respectively, with 12 bases between them. The germline gives CDR1 LNHDA, CDR2 SQIVND (reference sequence). The CDR3 region has the DNA TGTGCCAGTAGCCGACTAGTGAACGGGGAGCTGTTTTTT. This codes for CASSRLVNGELFF.

The chain has TRBV20-1 and TRBJ1-2; D uncertain. Germline V CDR1 and CDR2: DFQATT, SNEGSKA (reference sequence). The V and J ends lost 7 bases and 7 bases respectively, with 10 bases between them. CDR3 size: 10 residues. The chain's CDR3 is CSVQIGGYTF. The CDR3 nucleotides are TGCAGTGTTCAAATTGGTGGCTACACCTTC.

The chain employs TRBV28 and TRBJ1-2, with unresolved D. Trimming removed 4 bases at V and 1 base at J, with 4 bases between. The CDR3 runs 12 residues. Looked up from germline, CDR1 is MDHEN and CDR2 is SYDVKM. This chain's CDR3 is CASSSSNYGYTF. Here the CDR3 DNA reads TGTGCCAGCAGTTCCAGTAACTATGGCTACACCTTC.

The chain links TRBV15 to TRBJ2-6; tentative D call: TRBD1 (5 bases). The CDR3 sequence is 16 residues long. V gave up 1 base and J gave up 3 bases, with 10 bases separating them. Germline values: CDR1 LNHNV, CDR2 YYDKDF (reference sequence). This chain's CDR3 is CATSRATGFGANVLTF. The CDR3 DNA follows: TGTGCCACCAGCAGAGCAACAGGCTTTGGGGCCAACGTCCTGACTTTC.

This chain joins TRBV28 and TRBJ2-3; D not resolved. Looked up from germline, CDR1 is MDHEN and CDR2 is SYDVKM. V lost 2 bases and J 1 base, leaving 7 bases between the germline ends. The length of the CDR3 is 14 residues. The CDR3 nucleotides are TGTGCCAGCAGTTTACCCCAGGGCACAGATACGCAGTATTTT. This encodes CASSLPQGTDTQYF.

The chain uses TRBV5-1 and TRBJ1-2; D is uncertain. The CDR3 is made up of 14 amino acids. Germline CDR1 reads SGHRS; CDR2 reads YFSETQ. Trimming removed 4 bases from V and 4 bases from J, with 14 bases in between. The DNA for the CDR3 is TGCGCCAGCAGCCCGGCGGACCCCCGCTATGGCTACACCTTC. Translated: CASSPADPRYGYTF.

This chain uses TRBV27 with TRBJ1-5; no clear D gene. V lost 0 bases and J lost 0, with 3 bases in between. Germline CDR1 and CDR2: MNHEY and SMNVEV (reference sequence). The CDR3 is made up of 14 amino acids. This CDR3 is CASSLSSSNQPQHF. In nucleotides, the CDR3 is TGTGCCAGCAGTTTATCCAGTAGCAATCAGCCCCAGCATTTT.

The genes are TRBV7-2 and TRBJ1-1; no reliable D call. This CDR3 comprises 13 residues. The V end lost 4 bases, the J end lost 2 bases, and 8 bases lay between the germline ends. Germline values: CDR1 SGHTA, CDR2 FQGNSA. The CDR3 sequence is CASSSQSNTEAFF. The CDR3 region has the DNA TGTGCCAGCAGCTCCCAAAGCAACACTGAAGCTTTCTTT.

The chain recombines TRBV28 with TRBJ1-2; 8 bases are a match to TRBD1. CDR1 is MDHEN and CDR2 is SYDVKM in the germline V gene. The CDR3 contains 13 residues. V shed 5 bases, J shed 4 bases, and the junction held 3 bases outside the gene matches. The CDR3 nucleotides read TGTGCCAGCAGTGAGGGACAGGTCTATGGCTACACCTTC. This translates into CASSEGQVYGYTF.

The table lists this clone with a count of one. The chain employs TRBV21-1 and TRBJ2-5; the table's D call TRBD1 went unverified against the DNA. TRBV21-1 is tagged as a pseudogene. The CDR3 totals 15 residues. The CDR3 DNA sequence: TGTGCCAGCAGCTCCCGGACACTCCTGCAAGAGACCCAGTACTTC. It specifies CASSSRTLLQETQYF.